This T cell receptor beta chain is from a study of cytomegalovirus exposure and HLA in healthy donors. About this clone itself: Antigen specificity is unknown.

In nominal health when sampled, donors likely had unrecorded immune exposures nonetheless. Overall study findings and caveats: In a later analysis, productive TCRs from donors in an Asian-associated ancestry cluster reportedly carried fewer N-insertions than the cohort mean. Rarity marked most TCR sequences, yet some public TCRs occurred in many donors. Earlier findings revealed that most TCR beta V segments proved productive either about 87% or about 30% of the time.

Vbeta (60) and Jbeta (13) primers were used in the PCR. TCRdb's copy holds only in-frame clones and misses some; the assay was immunoSEQ multiplex PCR. The listing contains around 50,000 clones. Germline CDR1 LNHDA, CDR2 SQIVND (reference sequence). The junction had 11 bases not matched to a gene; V was cut back by 4 bases and J by 7 bases. The CDR3 loop spans 17 amino acids. Source material: PBMCs. This chain links TRBV19 with TRBJ1-5; 12 nucleotides agree with TRBD1. This clonotype was obtained from a woman aged 45-65 years in good health and CMV-seropositive. Here the CDR3 reads CASSSPGTGGARQPQHF. The CDR3 region has the DNA TGTGCCAGTAGTAGTCCCGGGACAGGGGGCGCGAGGCAGCCCCAGCATTTT.